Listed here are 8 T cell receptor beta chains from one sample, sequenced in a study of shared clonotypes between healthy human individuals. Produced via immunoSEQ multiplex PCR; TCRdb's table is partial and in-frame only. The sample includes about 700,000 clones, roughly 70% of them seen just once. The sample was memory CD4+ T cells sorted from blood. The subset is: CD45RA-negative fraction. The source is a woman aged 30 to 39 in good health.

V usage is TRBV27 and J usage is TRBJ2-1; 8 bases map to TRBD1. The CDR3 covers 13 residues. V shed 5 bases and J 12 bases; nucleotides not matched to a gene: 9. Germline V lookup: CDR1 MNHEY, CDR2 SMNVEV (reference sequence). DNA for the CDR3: TGTGCCAGCAGTATCGCAACAGGGGGATGGCAGTTCTTC. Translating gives CASSIATGGWQFF.

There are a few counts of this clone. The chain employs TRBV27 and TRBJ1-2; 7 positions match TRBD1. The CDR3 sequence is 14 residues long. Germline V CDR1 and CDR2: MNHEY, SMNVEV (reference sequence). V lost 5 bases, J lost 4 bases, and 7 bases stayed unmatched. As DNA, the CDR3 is TGTGCCAGCAGTCCGGGCCAGGGGGTCTATGGCTACACCTTC. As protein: CASSPGQGVYGYTF.

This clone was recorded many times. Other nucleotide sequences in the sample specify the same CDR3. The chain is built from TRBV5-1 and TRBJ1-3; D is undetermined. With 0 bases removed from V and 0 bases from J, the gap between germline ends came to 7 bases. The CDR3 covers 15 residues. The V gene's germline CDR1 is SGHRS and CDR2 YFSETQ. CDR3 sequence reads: CASSLGSDSGNTIYF. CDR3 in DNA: TGCGCCAGCAGCTTGGGGTCAGACTCTGGAAACACCATATATTTT.

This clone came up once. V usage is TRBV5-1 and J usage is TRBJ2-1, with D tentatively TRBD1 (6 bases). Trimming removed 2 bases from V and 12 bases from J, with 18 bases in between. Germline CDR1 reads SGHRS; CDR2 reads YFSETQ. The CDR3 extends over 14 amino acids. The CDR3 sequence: CASSFADGDKGQFF. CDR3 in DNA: TGCGCCAGCAGCTTTGCGGACGGGGACAAGGGGCAGTTCTTC.

The CDR3 nucleotides read TGTGCCAGCAGCCTGACAGGGATCTCGTGGTATGGCTACACCTTC. This sequence encodes CASSLTGISWYGYTF. J is TRBJ1-2 and V is TRBV7-9, with 7 bases matching TRBD1. From germline, CDR1 is SEHNR and CDR2 FQNEAQ (reference sequence). There are 15 residues in the CDR3. Trimming took 5 bases from V and 5 from J; bases not matched to a gene: 11.

DNA of the CDR3: TGTGCCAGCAGCGAGGAGATAAACAATGAGCAGTTCTTC. Translating gives CASSEEINNEQFF. This chain connects TRBV9 to TRBJ2-1, with no clear D. CDR3 length: 13 amino acids. Trimming took off 3 bases at V and 5 bases at J, with 9 bases between the two ends. Germline CDR1 SGDLS, CDR2 YYNGEE.

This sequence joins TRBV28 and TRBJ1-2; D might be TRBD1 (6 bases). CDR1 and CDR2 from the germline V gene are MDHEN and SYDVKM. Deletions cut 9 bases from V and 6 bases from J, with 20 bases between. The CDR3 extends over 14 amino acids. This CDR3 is CARSRDTLGHGYTF. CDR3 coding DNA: TGTGCCAGATCGCGGGACACCCTTGGCCATGGCTACACCTTC.

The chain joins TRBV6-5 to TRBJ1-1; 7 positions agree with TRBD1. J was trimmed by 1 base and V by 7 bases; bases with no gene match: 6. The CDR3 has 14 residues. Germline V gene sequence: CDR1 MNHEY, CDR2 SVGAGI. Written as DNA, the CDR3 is TGTGCCAGCACCATCCGGACAGGGAACACTGAAGCTTTCTTT. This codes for CASTIRTGNTEAFF.